The rows below give T cell receptor beta chains drawn from one sample of a study of cytomegalovirus exposure and HLA in healthy donors. Data came from immunoSEQ multiplex PCR; TCRdb stores just in-frame clones and leaves some out. This sample has 100,000 or so clones, with about four fifths found just once. The sequenced sample consisted of PBMCs. The receptors were sampled from a woman aged 40 to 50 in good health and CMV-seronegative. Each CDR3 is given with its conserved first and last residue. The D gene is left open where the match is weak. Clone size is given for some rows only: seen once, a few or many times, or a class if the clone is expanded.

-	-	TRBJ1-4	TRBV29-1	TGCAGCGGTCAGACTAATGAAAAACTGTTTTTT	CSGQTNEKLFF
-	TRBD1	TRBJ1-2	TRBV10-2	TGCGCCAGCAGGGAGACAGGGGAGGACTATGGCTACACCTTC	CASRETGEDYGYTF
-	TRBD2	TRBJ2-7	TRBV5-1	TGCGCCAGCAGCCAGATAGCGGGAGGGTTAGGGTACGAGCAGTACTTC	CASSQIAGGLGYEQYF
-	TRBD1	TRBJ1-2	TRBV28	TGTGCCAGCAGTTTCACAGGGGGCCCTGGCTACACCTTC	CASSFTGGPGYTF
-	-	TRBJ1-4	TRBV7-9	TGTTCCAGCAGCTTCCCCTGGCGGGATACTGAAAAACTGTTTTTT	CSSSFPWRDTEKLFF
-	-	TRBJ2-6	TRBV18	TGTGCCAGCTCACCAATTGGGAGCTCTGGGGCCAACGTCCTGACTTTC	CASSPIGSSGANVLTF
once	-	TRBJ1-5	TRBV19	TGTGCCAGTAGTATCCAGGGGCCCCAAGCTGGAGGAAATCAGCCCCAGCATTTT	CASSIQGPQAGGNQPQHF
-	-	TRBJ2-3	TRBV4-2	TGTGCCAGCAGCCCGACTACCCACGGGAGTAGGGGAGATACGCAGTATTTT	CASSPTTHGSRGDTQYF
few	-	TRBJ1-1	TRBV11-2	TGTGCCAGCAGCTTAGATAGCAGTGAAGCTTTCTTT	CASSLDSSEAFF
-	TRBD2	TRBJ2-3	TRBV7-6	TGTGCCAGCAGCTTTAGCGGGGGCAGCACAGATACGCAGTATTTT	CASSFSGGSTDTQYF
-	-	TRBJ2-3	TRBV20-1	TGCAGTGCCTTGACAGTAGATACGCAGTATTTT	CSALTVDTQYF
-	TRBD2	TRBJ2-1	TRBV27	TGTGCCAGCAGTTCCATCGATCTAGCGGCCAGCTCCTACAATGAGCAGTTCTTC	CASSSIDLAASSYNEQFF
-	TRBD2	TRBJ2-2	TRBV7-3	TGTGCCAGCAGCGCCCCCAGTGGCGGGAGTAACACCGGGGAGCTGTTTTTT	CASSAPSGGSNTGELFF
-	TRBD2	TRBJ2-3	TRBV9	TGTGCCAGCAGCGTAGAGGTGGCTAGCGGAGCAGATACGCAGTATTTT	CASSVEVASGADTQYF
-	TRBD1	TRBJ1-2	TRBV5-1	TGCGCCAGCAGAGACGGACAGGGCTTACTGTATGGCTACACCTTC	CASRDGQGLLYGYTF
-	TRBD2	TRBJ2-3	TRBV2	TGTGCCAGCTCGGAGGGCGGGGGGGCAAGCACAGATACGCAGTATTTT	CASSEGGGASTDTQYF
-	-	TRBJ1-5	TRBV30	TGTGCCTGGAGTTGGAGTCAAGACCAGCCCCAGCATTTT	CAWSWSQDQPQHF
-	-	TRBJ2-6	TRBV5-1	TGCGCCAGCAGCACCTTGAGGTCTGGGGCCAACGTCCTGACTTTC	CASSTLRSGANVLTF
-	TRBD1	TRBJ1-2	TRBV2	TGTGCCAGCAGTGAAGGCCCTCGGACAGGGAGGTATGGCTACACCTTC	CASSEGPRTGRYGYTF
-	-	TRBJ2-2	TRBV9	TGTGCCAGCCGACCGACGGGGGTGACCGGGGAGCTGTTTTTT	CASRPTGVTGELFF
few	TRBD1	TRBJ2-6	TRBV6-5	TGTGCCAGCAGAGGACAGGGGGCTGGGGCCAACGTCCTGACTTTC	CASRGQGAGANVLTF
-	TRBD2	TRBJ2-7	TRBV6-6	TGTGCCAGCAGTCGAACCGGGGGGGTCGGGGCCGAGCAGTACTTC	CASSRTGGVGAEQYF
-	TRBD1	TRBJ1-5	TRBV6-1	TGTGCCAGCAGTGTAGGACAGGCTCCCCAGCCCCAGCATTTT	CASSVGQAPQPQHF
-	TRBD2	TRBJ2-7	TRBV7-6	TGTGCCAGCAGCTTACGGGAGGCCTACGAGCAGTACTTC	CASSLREAYEQYF
-	-	TRBJ2-2	TRBV7-3	TGTGCCAGCAGCCTTAACGGCCCGGGGATCGGGGAGCTGTTTTTT	CASSLNGPGIGELFF
-	-	TRBJ2-1	TRBV5-1	TGCGCCAGCAGCTTGCCAGGCAGCAATGAGCAGTTCTTC	CASSLPGSNEQFF
-	TRBD1	TRBJ1-1	TRBV9	TGTGCCAGCAGCACGGACAGGGGGCTGTACACTGAAGCTTTCTTT	CASSTDRGLYTEAFF
-	-	TRBJ2-2	TRBV11-1	TGTGCCAGCAGCCAAAAGCGCGGGGGCAACACCGGGGAGCTGTTTTTT	CASSQKRGGNTGELFF
-	TRBD2	TRBJ2-7	TRBV4-1	TGCGCCAGCAGCCCGACTAGCGTAACCTACGAGCAGTACTTC	CASSPTSVTYEQYF
-	TRBD1	TRBJ2-7	TRBV7-2	TGTGCCAGCAGCCCGCGACAGGGGGGAGACGAGCAGTACTTC	CASSPRQGGDEQYF
few	-	TRBJ2-2	TRBV29-1	TGCAGCGTTGACAGGGAGGCCACCGGGGAGCTGTTTTTT	CSVDREATGELFF
-	-	TRBJ2-3	TRBV11-2	TGTGCCAGCAGCTATAGCGGACTCTACACAGATACGCAGTATTTT	CASSYSGLYTDTQYF
-	TRBD1	TRBJ1-1	TRBV7-2	TGTGCCAGCAGCTTCACCGGACAGGGAGACACTGAAGCTTTCTTT	CASSFTGQGDTEAFF
few	-	TRBJ1-1	TRBV19	TGTGCCAGTAGTCAGGGGAGGGGCACTGAAGCTTTCTTT	CASSQGRGTEAFF
-	TRBD1	TRBJ1-2	TRBV15	TGTGCCACCAGCAGAGCGGACAGGGGCTATGGCTACACCTTC	CATSRADRGYGYTF
-	-	TRBJ2-5	TRBV7-3	TGTGCCAGCAGTTTATCGGGGAAAGAGACCCAGTACTTC	CASSLSGKETQYF
once	-	TRBJ1-5	TRBV19	TGTGCCAGTAGTATAGATCCTATGCGGGGGCTTAGCAATCAGCCCCAGCATTTT	CASSIDPMRGLSNQPQHF
once	TRBD2	TRBJ2-5	TRBV7-8	TGTGCCAGCAGCTTAGACAAGCGGGGGGGCCAAGAGACCCAGTACTTC	CASSLDKRGGQETQYF
-	TRBD2	TRBJ2-1	TRBV7-3	TGTGCCAGCAGCCCCGGGACTAGCGCCTACAATGAGCAGTTCTTC	CASSPGTSAYNEQFF
-	TRBD1	TRBJ1-5	TRBV12-5	TGTGCTAGTGCCGGGACAGGGAATCAGCCCCAGCATTTT	CASAGTGNQPQHF
-	TRBD2	TRBJ2-1	TRBV4-2	TGTGCCAGCAGGGGCGGGCTAGCGGGGGATCATCCGTTCTTC	CASRGGLAGDHPFF
-	-	TRBJ2-2	TRBV6-5	TGTACCAGCTGTCGGGAGTGTAACACCGGGGAGCTGTTTTTT	CTSCRECNTGELFF